These T cell receptor beta chains were read from a single sample in a study of shared T cell receptors in the human thymus. Assay: immunoSEQ multiplex PCR; the TCRdb copy retains only in-frame clones and omits some. The data contain 540,000 or so clones, roughly 74% of them singletons. These data also formed part of another study, on human thymus T cells.

Sequencing used thymocytes. The source of these receptors is a boy younger than two with a congenital heart defect. The CDR3 runs from the conserved cysteine through the conserved F or W. D genes are given only for firm matches. Rows may omit the clone size; those that give it use once, few, many or a size class.

abundance | len | d_gene | j_gene | v_gene | CDR3aa | CDR3nt
. | 12 | . | TRBJ1-1 | TRBV30 | CAWGQGSTEAFF | TGTGCCTGGGGCCAGGGATCGACTGAAGCTTTCTTT
. | 15 | . | TRBJ2-3 | TRBV5-1 | CASRPLASSTDTQYF | TGCGCCAGCAGGCCTCTAGCGTCTAGCACAGATACGCAGTATTTT
. | 16 | TRBD2 | TRBJ2-7 | TRBV5-6 | CASSPGPSGSPYEQYF | TGTGCCAGCAGCCCCGGGCCTAGCGGTTCGCCCTACGAGCAGTACTTC
. | 18 | TRBD1 | TRBJ1-5 | TRBV5-4 | CASSSDRGKRNSNQPQHF | TGTGCCAGCAGTTCGGACAGGGGGAAGCGGAATAGCAATCAGCCCCAGCATTTT
once | 16 | . | TRBJ2-6 | TRBV6-7 | CASGVAGASGANVLTF | TGTGCCAGCGGCGTGGCAGGGGCTTCTGGGGCCAACGTCCTGACTTTC
. | 12 | . | TRBJ2-1 | TRBV30 | CAWSPRAGLEFF | TGTGCCTGGAGCCCGCGGGCGGGATTAGAGTTCTTC
. | 13 | . | TRBJ2-7 | TRBV28 | CASSLVRGYEQYF | TGTGCCAGCAGTTTAGTAAGGGGATACGAGCAGTACTTC
. | 13 | TRBD1 | TRBJ2-1 | TRBV28 | CATRTGGSNEQFF | TGTGCCACCCGGACAGGGGGGTCCAATGAGCAGTTCTTC
. | 14 | . | TRBJ2-1 | TRBV30 | CAWGGTFAYNEQFF | TGTGCCTGGGGGGGGACTTTCGCCTACAATGAGCAGTTCTTC
. | 12 | . | TRBJ2-5 | TRBV30 | CAWSEYQETQYF | TGTGCCTGGAGCGAGTACCAAGAGACCCAGTACTTC
. | 15 | TRBD1 | TRBJ2-3 | TRBV6-5 | CASSYGRGPTDTQYF | TGTGCCAGCAGTTATGGCAGGGGGCCCACAGATACGCAGTATTTT
. | 14 | . | TRBJ1-1 | TRBV27 | CASSLRGNWTEAFF | TGTGCCAGCAGTTTGCGGGGCAACTGGACTGAAGCTTTCTTT
. | 11 | . | TRBJ2-7 | TRBV27 | CASSVPYEQYF | TGTGCCAGCAGTGTGCCCTACGAGCAGTACTTC
few | 15 | . | TRBJ1-1 | TRBV29-1 | CSVHPPGHQNTEAFF | TGCAGCGTTCACCCCCCGGGACACCAGAACACTGAAGCTTTCTTT
. | 15 | TRBD1 | TRBJ1-1 | TRBV27 | CASRLNRGMNTEAFF | TGTGCCAGCAGACTCAACAGGGGTATGAACACTGAAGCTTTCTTT
few | 14 | . | TRBJ1-1 | TRBV4-3 | CASSQDTQNTEAFF | TGCGCCAGCAGCCAAGATACACAGAACACTGAAGCTTTCTTT
. | 19 | TRBD2 | TRBJ2-1 | TRBV4-3 | CASSQEPSRAAGGYNEQFF | TGCGCCAGCAGCCAAGAACCCTCCCGCGCCGCCGGGGGGTACAATGAGCAGTTCTTC
. | 16 | TRBD1 | TRBJ1-5 | TRBV19 | CASSPPGQGLNQPQHF | TGTGCCAGTAGTCCCCCGGGACAGGGGTTAAATCAGCCCCAGCATTTT
. | 15 | . | TRBJ1-1 | TRBV4-3 | CASSQEVRVNTEAFF | TGCGCCAGCAGCCAAGAGGTGAGGGTGAACACTGAAGCTTTCTTT
. | 21 | TRBD2 | TRBJ2-5 | TRBV15 | CATSRDPWRSSGTTPQEAQYF | TGTGCCACCAGCAGAGACCCATGGAGGTCTTCCGGGACTACCCCCCAAGAGGCCCAGTACTTC
few | 13 | TRBD2 | TRBJ2-7 | TRBV30 | CAWSTSGSYEQYF | TGTGCCTGGAGTACTAGCGGGAGTTACGAGCAGTACTTC
. | 13 | TRBD2 | TRBJ2-5 | TRBV6-1 | CASGREGCETQYF | TGTGCCAGCGGGAGGGAGGGGTGCGAGACCCAGTACTTC
. | 21 | . | TRBJ2-7 | TRBV19 | CASSIGPSGSGVFPHSYEQYF | TGTGCCAGTAGTATTGGGCCCTCGGGATCAGGGGTTTTCCCCCACTCCTACGAGCAGTACTTC
few | 14 | TRBD1 | TRBJ2-7 | TRBV27 | CASSPRDSTYEQYF | TGTGCCAGCAGTCCCCGGGACAGTACCTACGAGCAGTACTTC
. | 15 | TRBD2 | TRBJ2-7 | TRBV7-7 | CASSSGLAPTYEQYF | TGTGCTAGCAGCTCGGGACTAGCGCCGACCTACGAGCAGTACTTC
. | 14 | . | TRBJ2-1 | TRBV5-6 | CASSPILSGREQFF | TGTGCCAGCAGCCCCATATTAAGCGGCCGTGAGCAGTTCTTC
. | 20 | . | TRBJ1-4 | TRBV14 | CASSQWGVNLSELANEKLFF | TGTGCCAGCAGCCAATGGGGCGTCAACCTCTCAGAGCTCGCTAATGAAAAACTGTTTTTT
. | 13 | . | TRBJ2-7 | TRBV27 | CASSLQGHYEQYF | TGTGCCAGCAGTTTGCAGGGCCACTACGAGCAGTACTTC
. | 16 | TRBD2 | TRBJ2-7 | TRBV4-3 | CASSQVVGLAVYEQYF | TGCGCCAGCAGCCAAGTAGTTGGACTAGCGGTCTACGAGCAGTACTTC
. | 16 | TRBD2 | TRBJ2-7 | TRBV7-9 | CASSPSRTSVNYEQYF | TGTGCCAGCAGCCCTTCACGGACTAGCGTTAACTACGAGCAGTACTTC
. | 13 | . | TRBJ2-1 | TRBV30 | CAWGPGGRNEQFF | TGTGCCTGGGGCCCGGGGGGCCGAAATGAGCAGTTCTTC
once | 16 | . | TRBJ2-2 | TRBV7-8 | CASSPSRTHNTGELFF | TGTGCCAGCAGCCCCTCTCGGACTCACAACACCGGGGAGCTGTTTTTT
. | 15 | TRBD2 | TRBJ2-1 | TRBV6-1 | CASSELAGVSHEQFF | TGTGCCAGCAGTGAATTAGCGGGAGTAAGCCATGAGCAGTTCTTC
. | 16 | . | TRBJ1-4 | TRBV2 | CASSGTLDSSNEKLFF | TGTGCCAGCAGTGGAACCCTGGACAGTAGTAATGAAAAACTGTTTTTT
. | 13 | . | TRBJ1-2 | TRBV19 | CASSRGNDYGYTF | TGTGCCAGTAGCAGGGGTAATGACTATGGCTACACCTTC
few | 15 | . | TRBJ1-3 | TRBV28 | CASSIQDSSGNTIYF | TGTGCCAGCAGTATACAGGACAGCTCTGGAAACACCATATATTTT
. | 14 | . | TRBJ1-5 | TRBV6-6 | CASSYEVVNQPQHF | TGTGCCAGCAGTTACGAGGTGGTCAATCAGCCCCAGCATTTT
. | 17 | . | TRBJ2-2 | TRBV7-8 | CASSLRWGVPNTGELFF | TGTGCCAGCAGCTTACGGTGGGGGGTCCCAAACACCGGGGAGCTGTTTTTT
. | 16 | . | TRBJ1-5 | TRBV4-2 | CASSQDTTATNQPQHF | TGTGCCAGCAGCCAAGATACGACAGCAACCAATCAGCCCCAGCATTTT
few | 14 | . | TRBJ1-2 | TRBV4-1 | CASSQGEVDYGYTF | TGCGCCAGCAGCCAAGGGGAGGTCGACTATGGCTACACCTTC
once | 16 | . | TRBJ1-2 | TRBV5-6 | CASSPKQGELQRGYTF | TGTGCCAGCAGCCCCAAGCAGGGCGAACTTCAACGCGGCTACACCTTC
. | 14 | TRBD2 | TRBJ2-1 | TRBV6-5 | CASSPRLAGNEQFF | TGTGCCAGCAGCCCCAGACTAGCAGGCAATGAGCAGTTCTTC
once | 15 | TRBD2 | TRBJ2-7 | TRBV11-3 | CASSQASGIPYEQYF | TGTGCCAGCAGTCAAGCTAGCGGGATCCCCTACGAGCAGTACTTC
few | 16 | . | TRBJ2-2 | TRBV7-6 | CASSSPRGGTTGELFF | TGTGCCAGCAGCTCCCCCAGGGGTGGGACCACCGGGGAGCTGTTTTTT
few | 15 | . | TRBJ2-3 | TRBV5-1 | CASSAGQPRRDTQYF | TGCGCCAGCAGCGCGGGACAGCCGAGGCGAGATACGCAGTATTTT
. | 15 | . | TRBJ2-7 | TRBV21-1 | CASSKPSGSPHEQYF | TGTGCCAGCAGCAAGCCTAGCGGGAGCCCCCACGAGCAGTACTTC
. | 15 | . | TRBJ2-1 | TRBV30 | CAWSYDWSSYNEQFF | TGTGCCTGGAGCTACGACTGGTCCTCCTACAATGAGCAGTTCTTC
. | 12 | . | TRBJ2-1 | TRBV11-1 | CASSWFGHGQFF | TGTGCCAGCAGCTGGTTCGGACACGGGCAGTTCTTC
few | 18 | TRBD1 | TRBJ2-1 | TRBV10-3 | CATTEQEDRQGANNEQFF | TGTGCCACGACGGAACAGGAAGACCGACAGGGGGCCAACAATGAGCAGTTCTTC
few | 16 | TRBD1 | TRBJ2-7 | TRBV29-1 | CSVEDAGGQETYEQYF | TGCAGCGTTGAAGACGCTGGGGGACAGGAGACCTACGAGCAGTACTTC
. | 14 | . | TRBJ2-1 | TRBV30 | CAWSVGLPENEQFF | TGTGCCTGGAGTGTCGGACTCCCAGAAAATGAGCAGTTCTTC
. | 14 | TRBD1 | TRBJ1-1 | TRBV7-9 | CASSLAAGGHEAFF | TGTGCCAGCAGCTTAGCGGCAGGGGGCCATGAAGCTTTCTTT
. | 14 | . | TRBJ2-7 | TRBV5-6 | CASSTPRSSYEQYF | TGTGCCAGCAGCACTCCACGGAGCTCCTACGAGCAGTACTTC
. | 13 | . | TRBJ1-2 | TRBV6-4 | CASSSGSGGGYTF | TGTGCCAGCAGCTCAGGTTCGGGGGGCGGCTACACCTTC
. | 15 | TRBD1 | TRBJ1-2 | TRBV4-3 | CASSQEQGANYGYTF | TGCGCCAGCAGCCAAGAGCAGGGGGCCAACTATGGCTACACCTTC